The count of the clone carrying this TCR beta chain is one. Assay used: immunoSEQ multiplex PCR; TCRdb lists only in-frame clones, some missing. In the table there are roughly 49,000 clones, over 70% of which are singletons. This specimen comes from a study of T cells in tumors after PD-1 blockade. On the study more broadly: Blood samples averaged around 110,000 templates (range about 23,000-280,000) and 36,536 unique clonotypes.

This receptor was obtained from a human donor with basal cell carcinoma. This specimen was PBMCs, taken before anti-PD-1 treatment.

This CDR3 is CASILGWGDTEAFF. The CDR3 nucleotides are TGTGCCAGCATATTGGGGTGGGGGGACACTGAAGCTTTCTTT. The V and J genes are TRBV5-5 and TRBJ1-1, with D maybe TRBD1 (5 bases). V shed 6 bases and J shed 3 bases, with 15 bases lying between them. This CDR3 spans 14 amino acids. Germline loops: CDR1 SGHKS, CDR2 YYEKEE (reference sequence).